This TCR beta chain derives from a study of regulatory T cells in long-lasting Graves disease. Looking at the study overall: Newly diagnosed Graves' patients had under 3 months of antithyroid drugs. General study results and limits: The TCR repertoire of persistent Graves' patients was less diverse than that of newly diagnosed ones. With persistent disease, TRBV28, TRBJ1-2 and TRBJ2-5 were the favored segments. Patients with persistent disease shared around 2,700 public clonotypes, outpacing the roughly 950 shared by new patients.

Library construction for TCR beta used iRepertoire HTBI primers and Arm-PCR of CDR3 regions. One entry per CDR3 protein results from TCRdb running MiXCR on the multiplex PCR reads. Of around 250,000 distinct CDR3 sequences in the sample, 20% were seen once. Germline lookup yields CDR1 LNHNV and CDR2 YYDKDF (reference sequence). CDR3 size: 15 residues. Between the trimmed V and J ends, which lost 3 bases and 0 bases, there was a span of 8 bases. With regard to this clonotype: Antigen: not known.

Sample time point: newly diagnosed GD, antithyroid drugs for less than 3 months. Extracted RNA from PBMCs served as the source of the TCR library. The chain uses TRBV15 and TRBJ1-4; D is undetermined. The source is a female donor with Graves disease. The sample here was peripheral blood mononuclear cells (PBMCs), taken at new diagnosis, from a patient treated with antithyroid drugs. The CDR3 nucleotides are TGTGCCACCAGCAGCGGGCACACAACTAATGAAAAACTGTTTTTT. This gives the protein CATSSGHTTNEKLFF.